The table lists the clone carrying this T cell receptor (beta chain) with a few counts. The antigen is not known. Each TCR beta library was made by quantitative 5'-RACE that incorporated molecular barcodes. TCRdb itself ran the 5' RACE reads through MiXCR, one entry per CDR3 protein. The sample holds just over 300,000 distinct CDR3 sequences; around 20% are singletons and the top ten take roughly 4%. The CDR3 consists of 13 residues. Trimming shortened V by 6 bases and J by 2 bases, and 8 bases separated the two germline ends. This entry is derived from a study of CD8 T cells in ankylosing spondylitis. General study results and limits: Typical of ankylosing spondylitis blood, it appeared, was a TCR beta motif of under 10 highly homologous variants. Peripheral blood held disease-linked clones only at relatively low frequency, and these were CD8+. Reportedly, significant enrichment of disease-linked clones occurred in matched ankylosing spondylitis synovial fluid.

This clonotype was obtained from a female donor with ankylosing spondylitis or in good health (not recorded which). The J gene is TRBJ2-1, the V gene TRBV12-3 or TRBV12-4; D gene unclear. Sequencing used blood, either unsorted or a sorted T cell fraction (not recorded which). The CDR3 coding sequence is TGTGCCAGCAGCCGTAGCCCCTACAATGAGCAGTTCTTC. Its protein product is CASSRSPYNEQFF.